This T cell receptor (beta chain) was observed in a study of T cell responses to AZD1222 COVID-19 vaccine. Overall study findings and caveats: Just a handful of AZD1222 recipients were seropositive at baseline. Following two doses of AZD1222, Spike-specific TCR breadth and depth rose. Nearly half of spike-specific TCRs reportedly go after variant regions that carry no mutations.

With regard to this clone: The antigen is unknown.

V was shortened by 4 bases and J by 3 bases, with 13 bases between the two germline ends. Germline V CDR1 and CDR2: MGHDK, SYGVNS. The CDR3 runs 15 residues. Sequencing used immunoSEQ multiplex PCR; TCRdb keeps in-frame clones, though not all of them. The table includes some 150,000 clones, 92% detected once. Second doses were pooled across both intervals (about 4 or about 12 weeks). The specimen was peripheral blood, collected 28 days after the second AZD1222 dose. J is TRBJ1-5 and V is TRBV25-1, with no clear D. The TCR sequence derives from an adult who received the AZD1222 COVID-19 vaccine. The CDR3: CASSGTGNVNQPQHF. CDR3 nucleotide sequence: TGTGCCAGCAGTGGGACGGGAAATGTCAATCAGCCCCAGCATTTT.